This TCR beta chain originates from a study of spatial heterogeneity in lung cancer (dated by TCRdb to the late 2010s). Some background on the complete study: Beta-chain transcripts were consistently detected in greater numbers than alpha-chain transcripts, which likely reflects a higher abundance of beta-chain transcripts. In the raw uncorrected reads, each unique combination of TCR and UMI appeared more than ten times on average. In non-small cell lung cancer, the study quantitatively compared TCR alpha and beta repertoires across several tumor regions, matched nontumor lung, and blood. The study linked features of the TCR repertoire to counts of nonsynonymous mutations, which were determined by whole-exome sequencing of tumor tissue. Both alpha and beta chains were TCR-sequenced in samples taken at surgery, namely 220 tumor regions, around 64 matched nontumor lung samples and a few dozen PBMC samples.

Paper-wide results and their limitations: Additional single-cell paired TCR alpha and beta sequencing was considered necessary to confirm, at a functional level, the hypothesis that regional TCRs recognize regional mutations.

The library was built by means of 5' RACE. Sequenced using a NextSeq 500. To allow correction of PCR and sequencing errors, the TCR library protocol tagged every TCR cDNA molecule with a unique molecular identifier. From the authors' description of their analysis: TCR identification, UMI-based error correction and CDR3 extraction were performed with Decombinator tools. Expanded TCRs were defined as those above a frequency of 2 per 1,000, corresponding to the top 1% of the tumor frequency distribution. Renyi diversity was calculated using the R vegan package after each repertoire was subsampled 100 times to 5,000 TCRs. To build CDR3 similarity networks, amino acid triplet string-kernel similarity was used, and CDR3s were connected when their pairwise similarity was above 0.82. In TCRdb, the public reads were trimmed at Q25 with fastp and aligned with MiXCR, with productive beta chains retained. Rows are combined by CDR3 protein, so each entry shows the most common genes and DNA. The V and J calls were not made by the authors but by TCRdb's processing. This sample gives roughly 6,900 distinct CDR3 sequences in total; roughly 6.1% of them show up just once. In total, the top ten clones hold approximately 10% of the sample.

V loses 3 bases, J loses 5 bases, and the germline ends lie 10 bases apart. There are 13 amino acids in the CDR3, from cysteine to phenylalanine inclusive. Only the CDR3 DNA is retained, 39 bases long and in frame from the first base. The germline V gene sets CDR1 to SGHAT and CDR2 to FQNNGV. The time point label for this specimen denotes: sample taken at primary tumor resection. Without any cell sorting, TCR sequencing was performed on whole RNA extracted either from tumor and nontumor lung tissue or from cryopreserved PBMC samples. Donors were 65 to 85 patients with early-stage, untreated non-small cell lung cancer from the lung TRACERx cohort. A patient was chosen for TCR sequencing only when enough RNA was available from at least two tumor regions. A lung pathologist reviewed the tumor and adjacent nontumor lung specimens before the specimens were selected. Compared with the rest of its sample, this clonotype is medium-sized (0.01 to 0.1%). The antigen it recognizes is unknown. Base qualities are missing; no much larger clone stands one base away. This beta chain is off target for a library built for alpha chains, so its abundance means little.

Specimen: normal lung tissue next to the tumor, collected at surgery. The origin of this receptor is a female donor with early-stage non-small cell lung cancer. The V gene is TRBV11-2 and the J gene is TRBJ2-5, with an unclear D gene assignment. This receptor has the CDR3 CASSLGFSETQYF. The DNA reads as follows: TGTGCCAGCAGCTTGGGCTTTAGCGAGACCCAGTACTTC. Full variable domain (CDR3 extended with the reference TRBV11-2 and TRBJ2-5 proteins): EAGVAQSPRYKIIEKRQSVAFWCNPISGHATLYWYQQILGQGPKLLIQFQNNGVVDDSQLPKDRFSAERLKGVDSTLKIQPAKLEDSAVYLCASSLGFSETQYFGPGTRLLVL.